The T cell receptor (beta chain) under discussion was sequenced for a study of OX40 agonist ivuxolimab in advanced cancers. Background on the whole study: The costimulatory receptor OX40 (CD134) was targeted by ivuxolimab, a fully human IgG2 agonistic monoclonal antibody. The monotherapy dose-escalation portion (N of about 50 patients) of the phase I ivuxolimab trial is reported in the paper. The point of sequencing TCRbeta in the periphery was to test whether ivuxolimab changed TCR sequence diversity and drove clonal T-cell expansion. Patients were allowed to have had prior anti-PD-1, anti-PD-L1 or anti-CTLA-4 therapy, and around 43% of the dose-escalation patients had been treated with checkpoint inhibitors. In the dose-escalation cohort, around four fifths of patients were male, and the mean age was around 65 years with a range of 23 to 79. Intravenous ivuxolimab was administered to patients every 2 weeks at six dose levels: 0.01, 0.1, 0.3, 1.5, 3 and 10 mg/kg. Of the approximately 50 patients in dose escalation, about 20 had hepatocellular carcinoma, roughly 15 had melanoma, 9 had renal cell carcinoma and 9 had head and neck cancer. Three dose-escalation patients achieved partial responses, one with hepatocellular carcinoma and two with cutaneous melanoma.

For sequencing of the TCRbeta CDR3 region, genomic DNA was extracted from the sorted cells. The immunoSEQ Assay was used for sequencing of TCRbeta CDR3 regions. This immuneACCESS table, as held by TCRdb, lists in-frame sequences with V and J called but not all clones. Of the missing ones, under half trace to an unresolved V gene in checked studies; the others have no known cause. The sample includes 55,000 to 75,000 clones, with just over 85% observed a single time. Roughly 1.2% of the sample comes from the top ten. Details on this clone: The antigen this receptor binds is unknown. No base qualities exist here, and no much larger clone lies one base off it.

Patients with autoimmune disease history or receiving systemic immunosuppression were excluded from the trial. Peripheral blood for TCR sequencing was drawn from every dose cohort at baseline, at cycle 4 day 1 and at cycle 7 day 1. The samples were taken from a phase I, first-in-human, multicenter, open-label dose-escalation trial of ivuxolimab. Adults with locally advanced or metastatic melanoma, renal cell, hepatocellular, or head and neck squamous cell carcinoma were enrolled in the trial. Before TCR sequencing, CD4+ T cells and CD8+ T cells from peripheral blood were sorted into separate populations. Findings and caveats that apply to the study as a whole: In partial responders in the 0.1-3.0 mg/kg groups, normalized peripheral clonal expansion was found to be among the lowest, especially among CD8+ T cells. After ivuxolimab, expanded clones were on average more numerous among CD8+ T cells than among CD4+ T cells. Antigen specificity was not determined for the clonally expanded peripheral T cells. Low levels of normalized T-cell clonal expansion were also shown by some nonresponding patients. At doses of 0.1 to 3.0 mg/kg, clonal expansion of both CD4+ and CD8+ T cells in blood was seen between baseline and week 6.

The CDR3 holds 15 amino acids from the cysteine to the phenylalanine. The sequence is cut down to CDR3 DNA, 45 bases in frame from base 1. V was cut back by 1 base and J by 1 base, leaving a gap of 10 bases between them. CDR1 and CDR2, looked up from the germline V gene (reference sequence), are MNHEY and SMNVEV. The sequence links TRBV27 to TRBJ1-1, with the D gene uncertain. The TCR sequence derives from an adult with an advanced solid tumor such as melanoma, head and neck, liver or kidney cancer. The specimen was CD4+ or CD8+ T cells sorted from blood, collected in a trial of the OX40 agonist ivuxolimab. The CDR3 corresponds to CASSLWGGGNTEAFF. The nucleotide sequence is TGTGCCAGCAGTTTATGGGGAGGAGGGAACACTGAAGCTTTCTTT.